These 23 T cell receptor beta chains were sequenced from one sample in a study of a mutant IDH1 vaccine in newly diagnosed glioma. No antigen is known for these receptors. The time point was: week 11, during vaccination. Doses comprised 300 ug of mutant IDH1 20-mer peptide each, plus topical imiquimod. Repertoires were generated with immunoSEQ multiplex PCR, while TCRdb's copy carries only in-frame clones and drops some. The sample has 30,000 to 45,000 clones, 75% to 90% seen once; the top ten hold about 16%. This specimen was peripheral blood mononuclear cells (PBMCs), taken from a glioma patient whose treatment included an IDH1 peptide vaccine. These receptors were taken from a woman in her 30s with glioma. Some clones in this sample may be carry-over from other donors' samples.

The CDR3 sequence: CASSPRQSNQPQHF. In DNA, the CDR3 is TGTGCCAGCAGCCCTAGACAGAGCAATCAGCCCCAGCATTTT. This chain joins TRBV11-2 and TRBJ1-5; D might be TRBD1 (5 bases). V lost 5 bases to trimming and J lost 1 base, with 9 bases between them. The germline CDR1 and CDR2 sequences are SGHAT and FQNNGV. The CDR3 runs 14 residues. Full variable domain (missing parts from reference TRBV11-2 and TRBJ1-5): EAGVAQSPRYKIIEKRQSVAFWCNPISGHATLYWYQQILGQGPKLLIQFQNNGVVDDSQLPKDRFSAERLKGVDSTLKIQPAKLEDSAVYLCASSPRQSNQPQHFGDGTRLSIL.

The chain is built from TRBV2 and TRBJ2-7; possibly TRBD1 for D (5 bases). This CDR3 is built from 12 residues. Germline V gene data show CDR1 as SNHLY and CDR2 as FYNNEI. Trimming cost V 3 bases and J 4 bases, with 7 bases left between them. The CDR3 reads CASSDDSYEQYF. The CDR3 region has the DNA TGTGCCAGCAGTGATGACAGTTACGAGCAGTACTTC.

The V call is TRBV30, the J call TRBJ2-1; D perhaps matches TRBD2 (5 bases). The CDR3 is 15 residues long. From germline, CDR1 is GTSNPN and CDR2 SVGIG (reference sequence). V gave up 0 bases and J gave up 5 bases, with 14 bases separating them. The CDR3 here is CAWSVQAFSDNEQFF. DNA of the CDR3: TGTGCCTGGAGTGTACAAGCATTTAGCGACAATGAGCAGTTCTTC.

This chain uses TRBV6-1 with TRBJ1-2, with 10 positions matching TRBD1. Germline CDR1 and CDR2: MNHNS and SASEGT. The CDR3 is made up of 14 amino acids. Trimming took 3 bases from V and 9 from J; bases not matched to a gene: 7. CDR3 sequence reads: CASSELGTGVSYTF. In DNA, the CDR3 is TGTGCCAGCAGTGAGTTAGGGACAGGGGTGAGCTACACCTTC.

V and J are TRBV7-6 and TRBJ1-3; a weak D match, TRBD1 (5 bases). V was pared by 3 bases and J by 1 base, with 7 bases between. Germline loops: CDR1 SGHVS, CDR2 FNYEAQ. The CDR3 consists of 14 residues. The CDR3 is CASSFGGSGNTIYF. The CDR3 DNA reads TGTGCCAGCAGCTTTGGGGGGTCTGGAAACACCATATATTTT.

The chain uses TRBV19 and TRBJ1-1, with TRBD1 as a possible D gene (5 bases). CDR1 and CDR2 from the germline V gene are LNHDA and SQIVND (reference sequence). The CDR3 covers 12 residues. The germline V and J ends were trimmed by 6 bases and 5 bases, with 10 bases remaining between them. DNA of the CDR3: TGTGCCAGTAGGAAGGGGAAAACTGAAGCTTTCTTT. Protein product: CASRKGKTEAFF.

This rearrangement joins TRBV30 to TRBJ1-4; 7 nucleotides agree with TRBD1. The CDR3 runs 13 residues. CDR1 GTSNPN and CDR2 SVGIG come from the germline V gene (reference sequence). The junction had 5 bases not matched to a gene; V was cut back by 4 bases and J by 6 bases. The CDR3 DNA is TGTGCCTGGAAAGGGGGCGTCCATGAAAAACTGTTTTTT. Translation gives CAWKGGVHEKLFF.

J is TRBJ2-6 and V is TRBV28, with TRBD1 matching over 8 bases. Germline-derived CDR1 and CDR2 are MDHEN and SYDVKM. With 6 bases clipped from V and 5 bases from J, the junction kept 15 bases outside the gene matches. The CDR3 consists of 18 residues. The DNA for the CDR3 is TGTGCCAGCAGCTCCACCCGGACAGGGTTAGGAAGGGCCAACGTCCTGACTTTC. Translating it yields CASSSTRTGLGRANVLTF.

This CDR3 reads CASSLTVEEEAFF. DNA for the CDR3: TGTGCCAGCAGCTTAACGGTCGAAGAAGAAGCTTTCTTT. The chain links TRBV7-9 to TRBJ1-1, with no clear D. The germline gives CDR1 SEHNR, CDR2 FQNEAQ (reference sequence). CDR3 size: 13 residues. V lost 2 bases, J lost 8 bases, and 12 bases lay in between.

The V gene is TRBV29-1, the J gene TRBJ1-2; 10 positions match TRBD1. This CDR3 is 11 amino acids long. Germline trimming cut 6 bases from V and 8 bases from J; bases unmatched to any gene: 3. Per germline, CDR1 SQVTM and CDR2 ANQGSEA. CDR3 DNA sequence: TGCAGCGTCGGGACAGGGGAAGGCTACACCTTC. Translating gives CSVGTGEGYTF.

This clone has just one count. The chain couples TRBV27 to TRBJ2-7; the D call may be TRBD1 or TRBD2 (6 bases each). Germline V gives CDR1 MNHEY, CDR2 SMNVEV (reference sequence). The V gene lost 8 bases and the J gene lost 5 bases, with 19 bases spanning the gap. The CDR3 spans 14 residues. This chain's CDR3 is CASGKKGGRDEQYF. CDR3 bases: TGTGCCAGCGGAAAAAAGGGGGGACGGGACGAGCAGTACTTC.

To note about this clone: One junction end does not reproduce the germline sequence, and a read error may be involved. This chain links TRBV7-7 with TRBJ2-7, with D possibly TRBD1 on 5 matching bases. In germline, CDR1 is SSHAT, CDR2 FNYEAQ (reference sequence). CDR3 size: 13 residues. For the CDR3, the DNA is TGTGCTAGCAGCCAAGAGACGACAGACGAGCAGTACTTC. As protein: CASSQETTDEQYF.

V is TRBV6-1 and J is TRBJ2-7; D perhaps matches TRBD2 (7 bases). The ends were cut back, 4 bases at V and 4 bases at J, with 26 bases in the middle. The CDR3 is made up of 18 amino acids. Germline V CDR1 and CDR2: MNHNS, SASEGT. The DNA for the CDR3 is TGTGCCAGCAGTGTCTCCGGGACAACGTTTTTGGGGGGGTACGAGCAGTACTTC. It translates to CASSVSGTTFLGGYEQYF.

Here the CDR3 reads CASSVGGSRTNYEQYF. CDR3 sequence (DNA): TGTGCCAGCAGCGTAGGTGGGAGTCGGACCAACTACGAGCAGTACTTC. The chain joins TRBV9 to TRBJ2-7, with D tentatively TRBD2 (5 bases). The CDR3 contains 16 residues. CDR1 is SGDLS, CDR2 YYNGEE, per germline. V lost 0 bases and J 3 bases, leaving 16 bases between the germline ends.

The rearrangement joins TRBV7-8 to TRBJ2-7; 11 bases line up with TRBD2. Trimming cost V 5 bases and J 6 bases; bases outside gene matches: 9. The length of the CDR3 is 15 residues. In germline, CDR1 is SGHVS, CDR2 FQNEAQ. In DNA form, the CDR3 reads TGTGCCAGCAGCCCTCCCACTAGCGGGAGTGGCGAGCAGTACTTC. Protein sequence: CASSPPTSGSGEQYF.

The gene calls are TRBV5-8 and TRBJ2-2; 7 positions match TRBD2. J was trimmed by 6 bases and V by 1 base; bases with no gene match: 3. Germline CDR1 reads SGHTS; CDR2 reads YDEGEE. The length of the CDR3 is 14 residues. DNA for the CDR3: TGTGCCAGCAGCTTGAGACTAGCCCCCGGGGAGCTGTTTTTT. This codes for CASSLRLAPGELFF. Full variable domain (outside the CDR3, taken from reference TRBV5-8 and TRBJ2-2): EAGVTQSPTHLIKTRGQQATLRCSPISGHTSVYWYQQALGLGLQFLLWYDEGEERNRGNFPPRFSGRQFPNYSSELNVNALELEDSALYLCASSLRLAPGELFFGEGSRLTVL.

The chain is built from TRBV4-1 and TRBJ2-1; TRBD2 aligns across 11 bases. V shed 5 bases and J 0 bases; nucleotides not matched to a gene: 3. Germline V gene lookup returns CDR1 MGHRA and CDR2 YSYEKL. CDR3 length equals 16 residues. As DNA, the CDR3 is TGCGCCAGCAGCGTCACTAGCGGGAGCTCCTACAATGAGCAGTTCTTC. It codes for CASSVTSGSSYNEQFF.

The J gene is TRBJ2-4, the V gene TRBV5-1; possibly TRBD1 or TRBD2 for D (5 bases each). Germline assignment: CDR1 SGHRS and CDR2 YFSETQ. Between the trimmed V and J ends, which lost 4 bases and 2 bases, there was a span of 16 bases. The CDR3 spans 16 residues. This CDR3 reads CASSGGSGLSKNIQYF. The CDR3 DNA sequence: TGCGCCAGCAGCGGGGGATCAGGTCTTTCCAAAAACATTCAGTACTTC.

The chain uses TRBV10-1 and TRBJ2-3; D is unresolved. The CDR3 has 9 amino acids. Trimming stripped 9 bases from V and 3 bases from J, with 1 base between. CDR1 and CDR2 (germline): WNHNN, SYGVQD (reference sequence). CDR3 in amino acids: CARTDTQYF. CDR3 DNA: TGCGCCAGGACAGATACGCAGTATTTT.

The chain carries TRBV28 and TRBJ1-1, with D possibly TRBD1 on 5 matching bases. The V end lost 8 bases, the J end lost 4 bases, and 17 bases lay between the germline ends. Germline CDR1 reads MDHEN; CDR2 reads SYDVKM. The CDR3 spans 14 residues. Here the CDR3 DNA reads TGTGCCAGCGCCGCCGGGGGGGTAGTCACTGAAGCTTTCTTT. It specifies CASAAGGVVTEAFF.

The V gene is TRBV19, the J gene TRBJ1-1, with no clear D. Trimming removed 7 bases at V and 3 bases at J, with 18 bases between. Germline loops: CDR1 LNHDA, CDR2 SQIVND (reference sequence). The CDR3 extends over 15 amino acids. The CDR3 DNA sequence: TGTGCCAGTACCCCTAGGGCCCGCCGGGACACTGAAGCTTTCTTT. Translated: CASTPRARRDTEAFF. Full variable domain (missing parts from reference TRBV19 and TRBJ1-1): DGGITQSPKYLFRKEGQNVTLSCEQNLNHDAMYWYRQDPGQGLRLIYYSQIVNDFQKGDIAEGYSVSREKKESFPLTVTSAQKNPTAFYLCASTPRARRDTEAFFGQGTRLTVV.

The chain couples TRBV29-1 to TRBJ2-3, with 10 positions matching TRBD2. The CDR3 length is 13 residues. Germline CDR1 and CDR2: SQVTM and ANQGSEA. J lost 7 bases, V lost 1 base, and 2 bases had no gene match. CDR3 nucleotides: TGCAGCGTTGAAGGGACTAGCGGTAATACGCAGTATTTT. Translation gives CSVEGTSGNTQYF.

This clone turned up a few times. The chain carries TRBV19 and TRBJ1-5; no reliable D call. V was shortened by 3 bases and J by 3 bases, with 9 bases between the two germline ends. The V gene's germline CDR1 is LNHDA and CDR2 SQIVND (reference sequence). This CDR3 has 14 residues. The CDR3 DNA sequence: TGTGCCAGTAGTATGTGGAGGGACAATCAGCCCCAGCATTTT. Residues: CASSMWRDNQPQHF.